This is a list of T cell receptor beta chains from one sample in a study of CD8+CD57+ T cells in acquired aplastic anemia. TCRdb redid the calling of the reads with MiXCR, one entry per CDR3 protein. The table lists 200,000 to 300,000 distinct CDR3 sequences, roughly 82% of them singletons, with 40% to 55% in the top ten. Sequencing was carried out using sorted CD4+, CD8+, or CD8+CD57+ T cells (not recorded which) from PBMCs. The origin of the receptors is a human donor with aplastic anemia. The CDR3 runs from the conserved cysteine through the conserved F or W. Each record gives: clone size, V gene, J gene, D gene, CDR3 protein, CDR3 DNA. D genes are given only for firm matches. Some rows have no size entry. The others give once, few or many, or a class for an expanded clone.

many	TRBV27	TRBJ2-1	NA	CASSPGAYNEQFF	TGTGCCAGCAGTCCCGGGGCTTACAATGAGCAGTTCTTC
NA	TRBV7-8	TRBJ2-3	NA	CASSREANADKQYF	TGTGCCAGCTCAAGAGAGGCAAACGCCGATAAACAGTATTTT
NA	TRBV7-2	TRBJ2-1	NA	CASSGRVGFSNEQFF	TGTGCCAGCAGCGGTAGGGTGGGTTTTAGCAATGAGCAGTTCTTC
NA	TRBV9	TRBJ1-1	NA	CASSYSGEAFF	TGTGCCAGCAGTTACTCCGGGGAAGCTTTCTTT
NA	TRBV7-8	TRBJ2-5	TRBD2	CASSSSSGGTAQSF	TGTGCCAGCAGCTCTTCTAGCGGCGGTACAGCCCAGTCCTTC
NA	TRBV7-3	TRBJ2-7	TRBD1	CASSLRPGGTYEQYF	TGTGCCAGCAGCTTAAGGCCAGGGGGTACCTACGAGCAGTACTTC
few	TRBV7-6	TRBJ2-5	NA	CASSWQETQYF	TGTGCCAGCAGCTGGCAAGAGACCCAGTACTTC
NA	TRBV7-6	TRBJ2-3	TRBD2	CASSLASGVTDTQYF	TGTGCCAGCAGCTTAGCTAGCGGGGTCACAGATACGCAGTATTTT
once	TRBV7-3	TRBJ2-5	TRBD1	CASSVATGAGENQYF	TGTGCTAGCAGCGTAGCGACAGGGGCGGGCGAGAACCAGTACTTC
NA	TRBV5-5	TRBJ1-1	NA	CASSLNRVVLNTEAFF	TGTGCCAGCAGCTTGAACAGGGTCGTCTTGAACACTGAAGCTTTCTTT
NA	TRBV7-2	TRBJ2-3	NA	CASSEGGTATQYF	TGTGCCAGCAGCGAGGGGGGGACCGCCACCCAGTACTTT
NA	TRBV7-9	TRBJ2-1	TRBD2	CASRCNCNGGIF	TGTGCCAGCAGATGTAACTGCAACGGGGGGATCTTC
NA	TRBV19	TRBJ2-3	TRBD2	CASSLAGGPYKEYF	TGTGCCAGTAGTTTAGCGGGAGGTCCCTATAAGGAGTATTTT
NA	TRBV10-3	TRBJ1-4	TRBD1	CAISDMGRGNEKLFF	TGTGCCATCAGTGATATGGGCAGGGGGAATGAAAAACTGTTTTTT
NA	TRBV5-6	TRBJ2-1	TRBD2	CASSWISPGGVNEQFF	TGTGCCAGCAGTTGGATTTCACCGGGGGGGGTAAATGAGCAGTTCTTC
once	TRBV7-8	TRBJ2-3	NA	CASSLGQGPVRQYF	TGTGCCAGCAGCTTAGGACAAGGTCCCGTCCGCCAGTATTTT
NA	TRBV7-9	TRBJ1-2	NA	CASSLEPGELVYGYTF	TGTGCCAGCAGCTTAGAACCCGGGGAGCTCGTATATGGCTACACCTTC
NA	TRBV20-1	TRBJ1-4	TRBD1	CSASSGQTNEKLFF	TGCAGTGCTAGTTCGGGACAGACTAATGAAAAACTGTTTTTT
NA	TRBV7-9	TRBJ1-6	NA	CAYGVAACGYNSPLHF	TGTGCCTACGGGGTAGCGGCGTGCGGCTATAATTCACCCCTCCACTTT
many	TRBV6-5	TRBJ2-7	NA	CASSYSDSYEQYF	TGTGCCAGCAGTTACTCGGACAGCTACGAGCAGTACTTC
once	TRBV13	TRBJ2-5	NA	CATSSRDEGLDYDF	TGTGCCACCAGCTCACGGGACGAGGGCTTGGACTATGACTTC
NA	TRBV7-9	TRBJ1-2	NA	CASSLGTPEAFFF	TGTGCCAGCAGCCTAGGCACACCAGAAGCTTTCTTTTTC
NA	TRBV6-4	TRBJ2-1	TRBD2	CASSDSLGLAGEYNEQFF	TGTGCCAGCAGTGACTCGCTCGGACTAGCGGGAGAGTACAATGAGCAGTTCTTC
NA	TRBV9	TRBJ1-6	NA	CASSVGQVKPLHF	TGTGCCAGCAGCGTAGGGCAGGTGAAACCCCTCCACTTT
few	TRBV29-1	TRBJ2-7	NA	CSVRRQSSYEQYF	TGCAGCGTCCGCAGACAGTCCTCCTACGAGCAGTACTTC
NA	TRBV11-2	TRBJ2-3	NA	CASRAVGRDTQYF	TGTGCCAGCAGGGCCGTGGGCAGAGATACGCAGTATTTT
NA	TRBV9	TRBJ2-1	NA	CASSSGGGGRNQQQFF	TGTGCCAGCAGCTCAGGGGGGGGCGGCCGCAACCAGCAGCAGTTCTTC
once	TRBV7-6	TRBJ2-2	NA	CASSPLGAEELSF	TGTGCCAGCAGCCCATTGGGGGCCGAGGAGCTGTCTTTT
NA	TRBV15	TRBJ2-7	NA	CATSRERVYEQYF	TGTGCCACCAGCAGAGAGCGAGTTTACGAGCAGTACTTC
NA	TRBV11-3	TRBJ2-3	NA	CASSLSLTENF	TGTGCCAGCAGCTTATCACTAACAGAGAATTTT
NA	TRBV2	TRBJ2-3	NA	CASGGGCTDTQYF	TGTGCCAGCGGCGGCGGCTGCACAGATACGCAGTATTTT
NA	TRBV7-8	TRBJ2-7	NA	CASSLAGGPNTKQYF	TGTGCCAGCAGCTTAGCCGGCGGTCCCAATACGAAGCAGTACTTC
NA	TRBV7-6	TRBJ2-7	NA	CASSLGLESSYEQYF	TGTGCCAGCAGCTTAGGATTGGAAAGCTCCTACGAACAGTACTTC
few	TRBV7-9	TRBJ2-7	TRBD1	CASSRDSPYEQYF	TGTGCCAGCAGCCGGGACAGTCCCTACGAGCAGTACTTC
few	TRBV6-1	TRBJ2-7	NA	CASSAGTDSYEQYF	TGTGCCAGCAGTGCCGGGACTGACTCCTACGAGCAGTACTTC
NA	TRBV7-9	TRBJ1-2	NA	CASSFQRSGDYGETF	TGTGCCAGCAGCTTTCAAAGGAGCGGGGACTATGGCGAGACCTTC
NA	TRBV2	TRBJ2-1	NA	CASSDGGFNEQFF	TGTGCCAGCAGTGATGGCGGGTTCAATGAGCAGTTCTTC
NA	TRBV7-9	TRBJ1-2	NA	CASSLVQQAPSDYGYTF	TGTGCCAGCAGCTTAGTCCAACAGGCGCCTTCCGACTATGGCTACACCTTC
many	TRBV11-2	TRBJ2-1	TRBD2	CASSLWAGGPLEQFF	TGTGCCAGCAGCTTATGGGCGGGAGGGCCGCTTGAGCAGTTCTTC
NA	TRBV7-3	TRBJ1-6	NA	CASSTGKGDYPLLHF	TGTGCCAGCAGCACGGGAAAGGGTGATTATCCCCTCCTCCACTTT
NA	TRBV7-6	TRBJ1-1	NA	CASSLAPTGTPEVFF	TGTGCCAGCAGCTTAGCCCCCACAGGTACGCCTGAAGTTTTCTTT
NA	TRBV25-1	TRBJ2-1	NA	CASSATINMGPSYNEQFF	TGTGCCAGCAGTGCAACGATAAATATGGGCCCCTCCTACAATGAGCAGTTCTTC
many	TRBV5-6	TRBJ2-1	NA	CASSLERVHEQFF	TGTGCCAGCAGCTTGGAGAGGGTCCATGAGCAGTTCTTC
NA	TRBV2	TRBJ2-1	TRBD2	CASSDRRLAGGHNEQFF	TGTGCCAGCAGTGATCGGAGACTAGCGGGGGGGCACAATGAGCAGTTCTTC
NA	TRBV6-5	TRBJ2-3	TRBD1	CASSQGGGPGTDDF	TGTGCCAGCAGCCAAGGGGGCGGACCCGGTACGGATGATTTT
NA	TRBV24-1	TRBJ2-1	TRBD2	CATSDSGLAPMRAFF	TGTGCCACCAGTGATTCCGGACTAGCTCCAATGAGGGCGTTCTTC
NA	TRBV7-2	TRBJ1-5	TRBD1	CASSLTGGKPQHF	TGTGCCAGCAGCTTGACAGGGGGAAAGCCCCAGCATTTT
NA	TRBV15	TRBJ2-5	NA	CATSRASQKETQYF	TGTGCCACCAGCAGAGCCAGCCAGAAAGAGACCCAGTACTTC